This T cell receptor (beta chain) was recorded in a study of shared clonotypes between healthy human individuals. The wider study: Each donor's CD4 naive and CD4 memory cells filled three plates apiece, CD8 naive two, and CD8 memory one.

Profiled with immunoSEQ multiplex PCR; TCRdb holds only in-frame clones, not every one. The data hold 2 million to 2.5 million clones, with about nine tenths observed a single time. The origin of this receptor is a man aged 18-30 years in good health. Some clones in this sample may be carry-over from other donors' samples. Sequencing was carried out using naive CD4+ T cells from PBMCs. Subset meaning: CD45RA+ positively selected.

The CDR3 protein is CASSPLKAGWHEQYF. CDR3 coding DNA: TGCGCCAGCAGCCCCCTGAAAGCGGGTTGGCACGAGCAGTACTTC. The chain carries TRBV4-1 and TRBJ2-7, with D possibly TRBD2 on 6 matching bases. The length of the CDR3 is 15 residues. CDR1 and CDR2 (germline): MGHRA, YSYEKL. The V gene lost 4 bases and the J gene lost 5 bases, with 18 bases spanning the gap.